The 7 T cell receptor beta chains given below trace back to one sample, sequenced in a study of tumor-infiltrating lymphocytes in primary liver carcinoma. The source material, roughly 18-30 mg of unsorted bulk tissue, was used to co-extract RNA and DNA. Researchers generated TCR beta cDNA from 500 ng of total RNA, relying on a constant-region primer. Each TCR beta library was derived from three nested multiplex PCR rounds that employed slightly modified ARM-PCR. In the first two PCR rounds, TRBV1-TRBV30 forward primers were paired with a C-beta reverse primer, and each round lasted about 10 cycles. MiXCR was run by TCRdb on the multiplex PCR reads, yielding one entry per CDR3 protein. In the table there are around 99,000 distinct CDR3 sequences, just over 65% of which are singletons. Source material: tumor-adjacent normal liver tissue. These receptors were obtained from a man aged 40-55 years with primary liver carcinoma and hepatitis B virus infection.

Comments on this clonotype: Possible read error: a much larger clone is one base away. The gene calls are TRBV12-3 or TRBV12-4 and TRBJ2-3, with D perhaps TRBD2 (6 bases). This CDR3 is 13 amino acids long. The CDR3 bases are TGTACCACTTCCCTACGGGAGCCAGATACGCAGTATTTT. It yields the protein CTTSLREPDTQYF.

Concerning this clonotype: Because it lacks the conserved phenylalanine or tryptophan at the end, this CDR3 is likely a read error. The chain employs TRBV13 and TRBJ2-3, with D tentatively TRBD1 (7 bases). Trimming left V 4 bases short and J 8 bases short, with 19 bases between. CDR3 length: 15 residues. CDR1 is PRHDT, CDR2 FYEKMQ, per germline (reference sequence). The CDR3 nucleotides read TGTGCCAGCAGCTCGGGACAGAAGTACGGGGGTACGCAGTATTTG. Protein sequence: CASSSGQKYGGTQYL.

Ten or more counts support this clonotype. The chain has TRBV4-2 and TRBJ2-7; D is possibly TRBD1 or TRBD2 (5 bases each). CDR1 and CDR2 from the germline V gene are LGHNA and YNFKEQ. Trimming shortened V by 2 bases and J by 6 bases, and 17 bases separated the two germline ends. The CDR3 spans 15 residues. The CDR3 loop is CASSQPGTAVGEQYF. DNA for the CDR3: TGTGCCAGCAGCCAACCCGGGACCGCAGTTGGCGAGCAGTACTTC.

Concerning this clonotype itself: One end of the junction is discordant with germline, which a read error may explain. The chain joins TRBV6-1 to TRBJ2-5, with unresolved D. The CDR3 runs to 14 residues. Germline lookup yields CDR1 MNHNS and CDR2 SASEGT. CDR3 loop: CASRSRFVQVTQYF. The CDR3 DNA is TGTGCCAGCAGATCGCGCTTTGTTCAAGTGACCCAGTACTTC.

J is TRBJ2-7 and V is TRBV11-2; D gene uncertain. V was cut by 6 bases and J by 6 bases, with 21 bases left in between. Germline V gene lookup returns CDR1 SGHAT and CDR2 FQNNGV. This CDR3 has 15 amino acids. CDR3 sequence (DNA): TGTGCCAGCAGTCTATCTGTGGGAATATCTTGCGAGCAGTACTTC. Its protein product is CASSLSVGISCEQYF. Supplemented by reference TRBV11-2 and TRBJ2-7, the full variable domain reads EAGVAQSPRYKIIEKRQSVAFWCNPISGHATLYWYQQILGQGPKLLIQFQNNGVVDDSQLPKDRFSAERLKGVDSTLKIQPAKLEDSAVYLCASSLSVGISCEQYFGPGTRLTVT.

This clonotype was counted many times. This chain links TRBV12-3 or TRBV12-4 with TRBJ2-1; D possibly corresponds to TRBD1 (5 bases). This CDR3 region has 13 residues. V was clipped by 3 bases and J by 7 bases, with 10 bases between them. In DNA, the CDR3 is TGTGCCAGCAGTTTCCGGGCAGGGAATGAGCAGTTCTTC. Amino acids: CASSFRAGNEQFF.

Remarks on this clonotype: At one end the junction does not follow the germline gene, possibly because of a read error. The chain has TRBV5-1 and TRBJ2-7, with D perhaps given as TRBD1 or TRBD2 (5 bases each). The CDR3 totals 14 residues. The V gene's germline CDR1 is SGHRS and CDR2 YFSETQ. CDR3 loop: CASSSRDGTYEQCF. The CDR3 DNA is TGCGCCAGCAGCTCTCGGGACGGTACCTACGAGCAGTGTTTC.